The 29 T cell receptor beta chains listed next were all sequenced from one sample in a study of cytomegalovirus exposure and HLA in healthy donors. The PCR employed 60 Vbeta primers together with 13 Jbeta primers. TCRdb's table, derived via immunoSEQ multiplex PCR, lists solely in-frame clones and lacks some. There are tens of thousands of clones in the sample; around 80% occur only once, and about 2.2% lies in the top ten. The sample comprised PBMCs. These receptors originate from a man aged 35-49 years in good health and CMV-seronegative.

This clone came up a few times. The chain combines TRBV6-1 with TRBJ1-2; possibly TRBD1 for D (6 bases). The ends were cut back, 2 bases at V and 6 bases at J, with 10 bases in the middle. Germline V CDR1 and CDR2: MNHNS, SASEGT. The CDR3 length is 13 residues. The CDR3 reads CASSESGVHGYTF. The CDR3 nucleotides read TGTGCCAGCAGTGAATCAGGGGTACATGGCTACACCTTC.

This clone was counted a single time. CDR3 nucleotides: TGCAGCGTTGAAGCGGTCGAGGCGGATTACTACGAGCAGTACTTC. Protein product: CSVEAVEADYYEQYF. The rearrangement uses TRBV29-1 and TRBJ2-7, with no clear D. Trimming removed 1 base from V and 3 bases from J, with 16 bases in between. The germline CDR1 and CDR2 sequences are SQVTM and ANQGSEA. This CDR3 is built from 15 residues.

The rearrangement uses TRBV5-1 and TRBJ2-2; 11 bases map to TRBD2. The CDR3 runs 18 residues. The trim removed 0 bases at V and 6 bases at J, leaving 10 bases unmatched. Germline V gives CDR1 SGHRS, CDR2 YFSETQ. The DNA for the CDR3 is TGCGCCAGCAGCTTGGGTTCTAGCGGGGGGCCGTTGGCCGGGGAGCTGTTTTTT. Its translation: CASSLGSSGGPLAGELFF. Based on the CDR3 plus reference TRBV5-1 and TRBJ2-2, the full variable domain is KAGVTQTPRYLIKTRGQQVTLSCSPISGHRSVSWYQQTPGQGLQFLFEYFSETQRNKGNFPGRFSGRQFSNSRSEMNVSTLELGDSALYLCASSLGSSGGPLAGELFFGEGSRLTVL.

The chain carries TRBV28 and TRBJ2-1; maybe TRBD2 (5 bases). This CDR3 comprises 14 residues. Germline CDR1 MDHEN, CDR2 SYDVKM. V lost 7 bases to trimming and J lost 3 bases, with 13 bases between them. The CDR3 protein is CASKTPAVYNEQFF. The CDR3 coding sequence is TGTGCCAGCAAAACCCCAGCGGTCTACAATGAGCAGTTCTTC. Complete variable domain (other parts from reference TRBV28 and TRBJ2-1): DVKVTQSSRYLVKRTGEKVFLECVQDMDHENMFWYRQDPGLGLRLIYFSYDVKMKEKGDIPEGYSVSREKKERFSLILESASTNQTSMYLCASKTPAVYNEQFFGPGTRLTVL.

This clone has more than one count but fewer than ten. The same CDR3 arises from other DNA sequences in this sample as well. The CDR3, as DNA: TGTGCCAGCTCACCACCCAACCAAGAGACCCAGTACTTC. Protein sequence: CASSPPNQETQYF. The chain employs TRBV18 and TRBJ2-5; no clear D gene. V was trimmed by 0 bases and J by 0 bases, leaving 2 bases between them. Germline lookup yields CDR1 KGHSH and CDR2 LQKENI. This CDR3 is built from 13 residues.

The chain joins TRBV15 to TRBJ1-5, with TRBD1 matching 10 bases. V was clipped by 3 bases and J by 7 bases; unmatched bases: 6. From germline, CDR1 is LNHNV and CDR2 YYDKDF (reference sequence). The CDR3 is 15 residues long. The CDR3 DNA sequence: TGTGCCACCAGCAGGGACGGACAGGGGGTCCAGCCCCAGCATTTT. It is translated as CATSRDGQGVQPQHF.

The chain employs TRBV19 and TRBJ2-7; 9 nucleotides match TRBD1. There are 14 residues in the CDR3. V lost 5 bases to trimming and J lost 0 bases; unmatched junction nucleotides: 2. Germline CDR1 LNHDA, CDR2 SQIVND (reference sequence). CDR3 region: CASSSDRGSYEQYF. The CDR3, as DNA: TGTGCCAGTAGTTCGGACAGGGGCTCCTACGAGCAGTACTTC. The entire variable domain, with the rest obtained from reference TRBV19 and TRBJ2-7, is as follows: DGGITQSPKYLFRKEGQNVTLSCEQNLNHDAMYWYRQDPGQGLRLIYYSQIVNDFQKGDIAEGYSVSREKKESFPLTVTSAQKNPTAFYLCASSSDRGSYEQYFGPGTRLTVT.

The V gene is TRBV7-3, the J gene TRBJ1-1; D is undetermined. Germline V gives CDR1 SGHTA, CDR2 FQGTGA. This CDR3 is built from 13 residues. Trimming removed 5 bases at V and 6 bases at J, with 13 bases between. CDR3 sequence: CASSPITEAEAFF. DNA for the CDR3: TGTGCCAGCAGCCCAATAACAGAAGCTGAAGCTTTCTTT.

The chain uses TRBV7-8 and TRBJ1-5, with D uncertain. The length of the CDR3 is 16 residues. V was trimmed by 2 bases and J by 0 bases, leaving 11 bases between them. Germline V lookup: CDR1 SGHVS, CDR2 FQNEAQ. DNA of the CDR3: TGTGCCAGCAGCTTATTAGCAGCACATAGCAATCAGCCCCAGCATTTT. This gives the protein CASSLLAAHSNQPQHF.

This chain joins TRBV11-1 and TRBJ2-7; TRBD1 aligns across 9 bases. Germline V gene data show CDR1 as SGHAT and CDR2 as FQDESV (reference sequence). The CDR3 extends over 18 amino acids. V lost 2 bases and J lost 3; bases outside the gene matches: 14. The CDR3 spells CASSLRIGTGIRNYEQYF. The CDR3 DNA is TGTGCCAGCAGCTTACGGATAGGGACAGGGATTCGCAACTACGAGCAGTACTTC.

The sample holds a few counts of this clone. The chain uses TRBV6-5 and TRBJ1-5; no clear D gene. The CDR3 contains 14 residues. Trimming shortened V by 3 bases and J by 2 bases, and 8 bases separated the two germline ends. Per germline, CDR1 MNHEY and CDR2 SVGAGI. CDR3 amino acids: CASSYSEGNQPQHF. CDR3 nucleotide sequence: TGTGCCAGCAGTTATTCAGAGGGCAATCAGCCCCAGCATTTT.

The CDR3 protein is CASRSNNRGRRTEAFF. In DNA, the CDR3 is TGTGCCAGCAGATCAAATAACAGGGGGCGTAGGACTGAAGCTTTCTTT. The V call is TRBV7-9, the J call TRBJ1-1, with 9 bases fitting TRBD1. Germline assignment: CDR1 SEHNR and CDR2 FQNEAQ (reference sequence). J lost 5 bases, V lost 6 bases, and 13 bases had no gene match. The CDR3 has 16 amino acids.

The sample holds a few counts of this clone. Within the sample, other DNA sequences also encode this same CDR3. V usage is TRBV27 and J usage is TRBJ2-3; D is uncertain. V was pared by 6 bases and J by 6 bases, with 13 bases between. Germline V gene sequence: CDR1 MNHEY, CDR2 SMNVEV (reference sequence). The CDR3 runs 13 residues. The chain's CDR3 is CASSLGRRDTQYF. DNA for the CDR3: TGTGCCAGCAGCTTAGGGCGCCGCGATACGCAGTATTTT.

The V and J genes are TRBV5-4 and TRBJ1-6; TRBD1 aligns across 10 bases. Trimming took 4 bases from V and 10 from J; bases not matched to a gene: 17. Germline CDR1 SGHNT, CDR2 YYREEE (reference sequence). The length of the CDR3 is 18 residues. Here the CDR3 reads CASSEPGTGVTGTSPLHF. CDR3 coding DNA: TGTGCCAGCAGCGAGCCCGGGACAGGGGTGACAGGGACATCACCCCTCCACTTT.

This clone was detected only a few times. This chain joins TRBV7-3 and TRBJ2-6; a possible D gene is TRBD1 (5 bases). This CDR3 contains 17 residues. From germline, CDR1 is SGHTA and CDR2 FQGTGA. Trimming removed 3 bases at V and 4 bases at J, with 16 bases between. The CDR3 region has the DNA TGTGCCAGCAGCTTTTCCCTGGGGCTTGGAGGGGCCAACGTCCTGACTTTC. Amino acids: CASSFSLGLGGANVLTF.

V usage is TRBV7-9 and J usage is TRBJ2-7; the D is unclear. Trimming shortened V by 4 bases and J by 6 bases, and 13 bases separated the two germline ends. The CDR3 runs to 13 residues. Germline V gene sequence: CDR1 SEHNR, CDR2 FQNEAQ (reference sequence). The CDR3 DNA sequence: TGTGCCAGCAGCTCCCGCACATCACGCGAGCAGTACTTC. Protein sequence: CASSSRTSREQYF.

The chain employs TRBV29-1 and TRBJ1-1; TRBD1 might be the D (5 bases). Germline V gene lookup returns CDR1 SQVTM and CDR2 ANQGSEA. The CDR3 is 14 amino acids. The ends were cut back, 6 bases at V and 1 base at J, with 15 bases in the middle. CDR3 in amino acids: CSVRREVKNTEAFF. CDR3 sequence (DNA): TGCAGCGTCCGCAGGGAGGTCAAGAACACTGAAGCTTTCTTT.

A single count supports this clone. The chain recombines TRBV18 with TRBJ1-1, with TRBD1 matching over 8 bases. Germline CDR1 KGHSH, CDR2 LQKENI. V dropped 4 bases and J dropped 11; count of bases not matched to a gene: 18. The CDR3 length is 16 residues. CDR3 loop: CASSLDRVREKQGAFF. Written as DNA, the CDR3 is TGTGCCAGCTCACTGGACAGGGTAAGGGAAAAGCAAGGGGCTTTCTTT.

This clone was observed a handful of times. CDR3 sequence: CASSLGTGFSYEQYF. CDR3 DNA: TGTGCCAGCAGCTTAGGGACAGGGTTCTCCTACGAGCAGTACTTC. The V gene is TRBV7-2, the J gene TRBJ2-7; 8 bases match TRBD1. CDR3 length: 15 residues. Per germline, CDR1 SGHTA and CDR2 FQGNSA. After removal of 1 base from V and 0 bases from J, the junction contained 2 bases not matched to a gene.

This chain joins TRBV29-1 and TRBJ2-5, with 12 bases aligning to TRBD1. Germline loops: CDR1 SQVTM, CDR2 ANQGSEA. With 3 bases clipped from V and 3 bases from J, the junction kept 20 bases outside the gene matches. The CDR3 totals 20 residues. The CDR3 DNA reads TGCAGCGTTGATTTCCCCCCGCGTTGGGGACAGGGGGCATCGGAAGAGACCCAGTACTTC. This translates into CSVDFPPRWGQGASEETQYF.

This clone was found a few times. V is TRBV5-1 and J is TRBJ2-2, with D possibly TRBD1 on 5 matching bases. CDR3 length: 14 residues. The germline V gene encodes CDR1 SGHRS and CDR2 YFSETQ. With 0 bases removed from V and 5 bases from J, the gap between germline ends came to 8 bases. CDR3 sequence reads: CASSLDRMTGELFF. CDR3 in DNA: TGCGCCAGCAGCTTGGACAGGATGACCGGGGAGCTGTTTTTT.

Details on this clone: In the same sample, other DNA sequences code for this CDR3. J is TRBJ1-5 and V is TRBV2; 7 bases fit TRBD1. This CDR3 comprises 14 residues. The V gene end was trimmed by 2 bases and the J gene end by 4 bases; junction bases not matched to a gene: 2. The germline gives CDR1 SNHLY, CDR2 FYNNEI. This CDR3 reads CASSETTGNQPQHF. CDR3 DNA: TGTGCCAGCAGTGAAACGACAGGGAATCAGCCCCAGCATTTT.

The chain recombines TRBV9 with TRBJ2-5; possibly TRBD1 for D (6 bases). The CDR3 is made up of 13 amino acids. With 4 bases removed from V and 5 bases from J, the gap between germline ends came to 12 bases. Germline CDR1 and CDR2: SGDLS and YYNGEE. The CDR3 region has the DNA TGTGCCAGCAGCCGAGGGACATTGGAGACCCAGTACTTC. Amino acids: CASSRGTLETQYF.

The chain carries TRBV5-4 and TRBJ1-2, with 9 bases lining up with TRBD1. The CDR3 is 13 residues long. After removal of 2 bases from V and 8 bases from J, the junction contained 4 bases not matched to a gene. Germline values: CDR1 SGHNT, CDR2 YYREEE (reference sequence). DNA for the CDR3: TGTGCCAGCAGCTTCGACAGGGGGAACGGCTACACCTTC. This gives the protein CASSFDRGNGYTF.

V usage is TRBV2 and J usage is TRBJ1-2; D is possibly TRBD1 (5 bases). The CDR3 covers 14 residues. Per germline, CDR1 SNHLY and CDR2 FYNNEI. The V end was cut by 9 bases, the J end by 2 bases, with 16 bases between. The CDR3 protein is CASAKGLTNYGYTF. Written as DNA, the CDR3 is TGTGCCAGTGCAAAGGGGCTAACCAACTATGGCTACACCTTC.

This chain joins TRBV6-1 and TRBJ2-7; 11 positions agree with TRBD1. Looked up from germline, CDR1 is MNHNS and CDR2 is SASEGT. Unmatched junction bases numbered 4, after V lost 6 bases and J lost 0 bases. The CDR3 covers 15 residues. CDR3 sequence: CASRPGTGGSYEQYF. For the CDR3, the DNA is TGTGCCAGCAGACCCGGGACAGGGGGCTCCTACGAGCAGTACTTC.

The chain couples TRBV9 to TRBJ1-1, with D perhaps matching TRBD1 (6 bases). V was pared by 0 bases and J by 3 bases, with 9 bases between. Per germline, CDR1 SGDLS and CDR2 YYNGEE. This CDR3 comprises 14 residues. Here the CDR3 reads CASSVDSGDTEAFF. In DNA form, the CDR3 reads TGTGCCAGCAGCGTAGATTCAGGGGACACTGAAGCTTTCTTT.

This clone was seen ten or more times. The J gene is TRBJ2-3, the V gene TRBV7-9, with D possibly TRBD1 on 6 matching bases. V lost 4 bases and J 4 bases, leaving 12 bases between the germline ends. The CDR3 spans 14 residues. CDR1 SEHNR and CDR2 FQNEAQ come from the germline V gene (reference sequence). The CDR3 nucleotides are TGTGCCAGCAGCTCCGACAGGTCGGCAGATACGCAGTATTTT. This encodes CASSSDRSADTQYF.

The chain joins TRBV2 to TRBJ1-2; 11 nucleotides align to TRBD1. This CDR3 contains 14 residues. The germline V gene encodes CDR1 SNHLY and CDR2 FYNNEI. J gave up 8 bases and V 2 bases, and 4 bases lay outside the gene matches. The chain's CDR3 is CASSESGQGGGYTF. The CDR3 nucleotides read TGTGCCAGCAGTGAATCGGGACAGGGGGGCGGCTACACCTTC.